Each of the 29 T cell receptor beta chains below was sequenced from the same sample in a study of beta chain features in type 1 diabetes. Sequencing targeted expressed TCRB transcripts, as all isolated RNA had been reverse transcribed. The protocol was immunoSEQ multiplex PCR, while the TCRdb copy is restricted to in-frame clones and leaves out a portion. This table has 620,000 or so clones, 15% to 18% appearing once. Sequencing used naive CD4+ T cells from blood. These receptors were collected from a man aged 18 to 35 in good health.

The sample holds a few counts of this clone. The chain links TRBV18 to TRBJ2-7, with D uncertain. The V gene lost 2 bases and the J gene lost 4 bases, with 6 bases spanning the gap. This CDR3 has 12 residues. Per germline, CDR1 KGHSH and CDR2 LQKENI. This CDR3 is CASSPNRYEQYF. The CDR3 bases are TGTGCCAGCTCACCAAACCGGTACGAGCAGTACTTC.

Comments on this clone: Within the sample, other DNA sequences also encode this same CDR3. The V and J genes are TRBV9 and TRBJ1-2, with D unresolved. The CDR3 is 15 amino acids. Germline values: CDR1 SGDLS, CDR2 YYNGEE. The germline V and J ends were trimmed by 3 bases and 5 bases, with 17 bases remaining between them. The CDR3 DNA follows: TGTGCCAGCAGCGCCTCCCTAACAGTTGCTTATGGCTACACCTTC. Translation gives CASSASLTVAYGYTF.

The chain employs TRBV11-2 and TRBJ1-1, with unresolved D. Germline CDR1 is SGHAT and CDR2 is FQNNGV. CDR3 length: 14 residues. V lost 7 bases and J lost 3, with 15 bases in between. This CDR3 is CASKPPVGDTEAFF. The DNA for the CDR3 is TGTGCCAGCAAACCTCCAGTTGGGGACACTGAAGCTTTCTTT.

This clone was recorded at least ten times. The rearrangement joins TRBV7-9 to TRBJ2-5; 8 nucleotides line up with TRBD2. The length of the CDR3 is 15 residues. Trimming cost V 5 bases and J 5 bases; bases outside gene matches: 10. From germline, CDR1 is SEHNR and CDR2 FQNEAQ (reference sequence). The CDR3 DNA follows: TGTGCCAGCAGCCCAAGCCTTCGACTAGCGGAGACCCAGTACTTC. Its protein is CASSPSLRLAETQYF.

The rearrangement uses TRBV7-2 and TRBJ2-3, with 8 bases matching TRBD2. There are 17 residues in the CDR3. The trim removed 5 bases at V and 0 bases at J, leaving 10 bases unmatched. Germline loops: CDR1 SGHTA, CDR2 FQGNSA. The CDR3 protein is CASSRGLVGSSTDTQYF. The CDR3 DNA reads TGTGCCAGCAGCCGGGGACTAGTGGGATCTAGCACAGATACGCAGTATTTT.

The V call is TRBV7-2, the J call TRBJ2-5; tentative D call: TRBD2 (6 bases). Germline lookup yields CDR1 SGHTA and CDR2 FQGNSA. V was trimmed by 1 base and J by 5 bases, leaving 14 bases between them. The CDR3 totals 15 residues. The CDR3 region has the DNA TGTGCCAGCAGCTTAGTTTTGGGACTGGGGGAGACCCAGTACTTC. Protein sequence: CASSLVLGLGETQYF.

The chain couples TRBV19 to TRBJ2-3; 10 bases map to TRBD2. Germline V gene data show CDR1 as LNHDA and CDR2 as SQIVND (reference sequence). The CDR3 has 12 residues. V lost 5 bases and J lost 11; bases outside the gene matches: 4. CDR3 DNA sequence: TGTGCCAGTAGTCCCCCTAGCGGGAGGCAGTATTTT. This sequence encodes CASSPPSGRQYF.

The chain is built from TRBV7-8 and TRBJ1-4; TRBD1 matches at 7 bases. Germline CDR1 is SGHVS and CDR2 is FQNEAQ. Germline trimming cut 10 bases from V and 3 bases from J; bases unmatched to any gene: 11. The CDR3 extends over 15 amino acids. The CDR3, as DNA: TGTGCCACTAGAAGGGGGCGGATAGCTAATGAAAAACTGTTTTTT. Translating it yields CATRRGRIANEKLFF.

The chain is built from TRBV28 and TRBJ2-6; D is perhaps TRBD1 (5 bases). V shed 2 bases and J shed 1 base, with 9 bases lying between them. Germline V lookup: CDR1 MDHEN, CDR2 SYDVKM. This CDR3 comprises 16 residues. The CDR3 DNA reads as TGTGCCAGCAGTTTACAGGGTTGGTCTGGGGCCAACGTCCTGACTTTC. This sequence encodes CASSLQGWSGANVLTF. Variable domain in full (rest from reference TRBV28 and TRBJ2-6): DVKVTQSSRYLVKRTGEKVFLECVQDMDHENMFWYRQDPGLGLRLIYFSYDVKMKEKGDIPEGYSVSREKKERFSLILESASTNQTSMYLCASSLQGWSGANVLTFGAGSRLTVL.

This clone was seen a few times. This chain links TRBV6-1 with TRBJ2-5; D unclear. CDR1 and CDR2 from the germline V gene are MNHNS and SASEGT. Trimming shortened V by 5 bases and J by 2 bases, and 6 bases separated the two germline ends. The CDR3 runs to 12 residues. CDR3 sequence: CASSTEQETQYF. CDR3 sequence (DNA): TGTGCCAGCAGTACCGAACAAGAGACCCAGTACTTC.

This rearrangement joins TRBV7-6 to TRBJ2-3; the match to TRBD1 covers 7 bases. Germline V gene data show CDR1 as SGHVS and CDR2 as FNYEAQ. The trim removed 5 bases at V and 2 bases at J, leaving 4 bases unmatched. CDR3 length: 14 residues. CDR3 bases: TGTGCCAGCAGCATAACAGGGGTCACAGATACGCAGTATTTT. The encoded protein is CASSITGVTDTQYF.

This clone was seen more than once but under ten times. V is TRBV29-1 and J is TRBJ2-7; a possible D gene is TRBD1 (6 bases). The CDR3 is made up of 13 amino acids. Germline V CDR1 and CDR2: SQVTM, ANQGSEA. V was trimmed by 8 bases and J by 0 bases, leaving 14 bases between them. The DNA for the CDR3 is TGCAGCTCCGGAAGGGGGAACTCCTACGAGCAGTACTTC. The encoded protein is CSSGRGNSYEQYF.

The sample holds a few counts of this clone. The chain links TRBV28 to TRBJ1-2; 8 bases match TRBD1. Germline V CDR1 and CDR2: MDHEN, SYDVKM. The CDR3 loop spans 16 amino acids. Trimming took 7 bases from V and 2 from J; bases not matched to a gene: 12. The CDR3 loop is CASTETRGRVNYGYTF. In DNA form, the CDR3 reads TGTGCCAGCACCGAGACCAGGGGGCGCGTCAACTATGGCTACACCTTC.

Ten or more counts support this clone. The junction departs from germline at one end; a sequencing error may be responsible. This chain links TRBV3-1 (or the pseudogene TRBV3-2) with TRBJ2-3, with TRBD2 as a possible D gene (6 bases). In germline, CDR1 is LGHDT, CDR2 YNNKEL (reference sequence). This CDR3 has 9 amino acids. As DNA, the CDR3 is TGTGCCAGCAGCCAACAGCGGGATTTT. It specifies CASSQQRDF.

This clone was seen more than once but under ten times. The chain is built from TRBV4-2 and TRBJ1-5; D is uncertain. V gave up 4 bases and J gave up 8 bases, with 18 bases separating them. The CDR3 spans 15 residues. The germline V gene has CDR1 LGHNA and CDR2 YNFKEQ. The CDR3 loop is CASSPQTTSVEPQHF. CDR3 in DNA: TGTGCCAGCAGCCCTCAGACGACATCGGTCGAGCCCCAGCATTTT.

A few counts support this clone. This chain connects TRBV28 to TRBJ2-2; D possibly corresponds to TRBD1 (6 bases). Trimming took off 3 bases at V and 7 bases at J, with 15 bases between the two ends. This CDR3 is 15 amino acids long. Germline V lookup: CDR1 MDHEN, CDR2 SYDVKM. The CDR3 nucleotides are TGTGCCAGCAGTTTGGCAGGGGTACTTTTCGGGGAGCTGTTTTTT. The encoded protein is CASSLAGVLFGELFF.

The chain recombines TRBV2 with TRBJ1-2; no definite D call. Trimming stripped 3 bases from V and 6 bases from J, with 11 bases between. From germline, CDR1 is SNHLY and CDR2 FYNNEI. The CDR3 has 13 residues. CDR3 nucleotide sequence: TGTGCCAGCAGTGAGACGATTTACGATGGCTACACCTTC. It specifies CASSETIYDGYTF. Filled out from reference TRBV2 and TRBJ1-2, the complete variable domain reads EPEVTQTPSHQVTQMGQEVILRCVPISNHLYFYWYRQILGQKVEFLVSFYNNEISEKSEIFDDQFSVERPDGSNFTLKIRSTKLEDSAMYFCASSETIYDGYTFGSGTRLTVV.

The chain couples TRBV7-2 to TRBJ2-7, with D perhaps matching TRBD2 (5 bases). Trimming stripped 8 bases from V and 6 bases from J, with 17 bases between. Germline CDR1 SGHTA, CDR2 FQGNSA. CDR3 length: 13 amino acids. The CDR3 nucleotides are TGTGCCAGCTGCCCGAGGGCCGCGATCGAGCAGTACTTC. It translates to CASCPRAAIEQYF.

The chain joins TRBV2 to TRBJ1-1, with D tentatively TRBD1 (6 bases). The CDR3 is 13 residues long. CDR1 SNHLY and CDR2 FYNNEI come from the germline V gene. V was pared by 10 bases and J by 0 bases, with 12 bases between. CDR3: CATQGEVNTEAFF. The CDR3 nucleotides are TGTGCCACACAGGGCGAAGTGAACACTGAAGCTTTCTTT.

The V and J genes are TRBV4-3 and TRBJ1-1, with 7 bases fitting TRBD1. V gave up 3 bases and J gave up 5 bases; unmatched junction bases: 9. The CDR3 extends over 15 amino acids. Germline assignment: CDR1 LGHNA and CDR2 YSLEER. CDR3 in amino acids: CASSHMGQKGTEAFF. The CDR3 coding sequence is TGCGCCAGCAGCCACATGGGACAGAAGGGGACTGAAGCTTTCTTT.

This clone has a handful of counts. The CDR3 DNA follows: TGTGCCAGCAGTAGGACAGGTGGGTCCGTGTCCTCCTACGAGCAGTACTTC. Encoded protein: CASSRTGGSVSSYEQYF. The rearrangement links TRBV28 to TRBJ2-7, with TRBD1 matching 7 bases. The CDR3 extends over 17 amino acids. CDR1 and CDR2 from the germline V gene are MDHEN and SYDVKM. V lost 5 bases, J lost 0 bases, and 13 bases stayed unmatched.

A few counts support this clone. This rearrangement joins TRBV5-4 to TRBJ2-2; D is ambiguous. This CDR3 has 16 residues. Germline-derived CDR1 and CDR2 are SGHNT and YYREEE (reference sequence). V lost 4 bases, J lost 2 bases, and 15 bases lay in between. Here the CDR3 DNA reads TGTGCCAGCAGCCAACTAAGATTGGGAAACACCGGGGAGCTGTTTTTT. Translation gives CASSQLRLGNTGELFF.

This sequence joins TRBV14 and TRBJ1-1; D might be TRBD1 (6 bases). Germline CDR1 and CDR2: SGHDN and FVKESK. Deletions cut 4 bases from V and 1 base from J, with 16 bases between. The CDR3 consists of 16 residues. CDR3 bases: TGTGCCAGCAGCCCTATTCGGACAGAGTGGAACACTGAAGCTTTCTTT. Translation: CASSPIRTEWNTEAFF.

This clone has a handful of counts. The chain employs TRBV10-3 and TRBJ2-1; D call uncertain. Trimming removed 2 bases at V and 4 bases at J, with 9 bases between. The CDR3 has 14 amino acids. Germline loops: CDR1 ENHRY, CDR2 SYGVKD. DNA of the CDR3: TGTGCCATCAGTGAGGACCGTTATTACAATGAGCAGTTCTTC. Translating it yields CAISEDRYYNEQFF.

This clone has more than one count but fewer than ten. V is TRBV29-1 and J is TRBJ2-1, with 8 positions matching TRBD2. The V gene's germline CDR1 is SQVTM and CDR2 ANQGSEA. The CDR3 runs to 13 residues. With 6 bases clipped from V and 7 bases from J, the junction kept 8 bases outside the gene matches. CDR3 amino acids: CSVAGLGLNEQFF. As DNA, the CDR3 is TGCAGCGTCGCGGGACTAGGCTTAAATGAGCAGTTCTTC.

V and J are TRBV20-1 and TRBJ2-1; the match to TRBD1 covers 7 bases. The germline V gene encodes CDR1 DFQATT and CDR2 SNEGSKA (reference sequence). V was pared by 0 bases and J by 12 bases, with 2 bases of the junction left unmatched. This CDR3 region has 11 residues. DNA for the CDR3: TGCAGTGCTAGAGACCGGACAGGGCAGTTCTTC. The encoded protein is CSARDRTGQFF.

The chain carries TRBV11-2 and TRBJ2-2; TRBD2 matches 12 bases. V lost 1 base, J lost 5 bases, and 2 bases stayed unmatched. The CDR3 consists of 16 residues. CDR1 is SGHAT and CDR2 is FQNNGV in the germline V gene. The CDR3 sequence: CASSLASGRVTGELFF. The CDR3 DNA follows: TGTGCCAGCAGCTTAGCTAGCGGGAGGGTTACCGGGGAGCTGTTTTTT.

This chain uses TRBV18 with TRBJ2-1, with D possibly TRBD2 on 5 matching bases. Germline CDR1 is KGHSH and CDR2 is LQKENI. Trimming removed 1 base from V and 5 bases from J, with 15 bases in between. The CDR3 has 16 residues. This CDR3 reads CASSPQMSGTHNEQFF. As DNA, the CDR3 is TGTGCCAGCTCACCACAAATGAGCGGTACGCACAATGAGCAGTTCTTC. The variable domain in full, completed from reference TRBV18 and TRBJ2-1, reads NAGVMQNPRHLVRRRGQEARLRCSPMKGHSHVYWYRQLPEEGLKFMVYLQKENIIDESGMPKERFSAEFPKEGPSILRIQQVVRGDSAAYFCASSPQMSGTHNEQFFGPGTRLTVL.

This clone was detected only a few times. This sequence joins TRBV9 and TRBJ1-2; no clear D. V shed 6 bases and J shed 8 bases, with 14 bases lying between them. CDR1 and CDR2 (germline): SGDLS, YYNGEE. The CDR3 has 12 amino acids. The CDR3 bases are TGTGCCAGCAAACCCAGCTCGGGGGGCTACACCTTC. Protein product: CASKPSSGGYTF. The entire variable domain, with the rest obtained from reference TRBV9 and TRBJ1-2, is as follows: DSGVTQTPKHLITATGQRVTLRCSPRSGDLSVYWYQQSLDQGLQFLIQYYNGEERAKGNILERFSAQQFPDLHSELNLSSLELGDSALYFCASKPSSGGYTFGSGTRLTVV.